Below, 21 T cell receptor beta chains from the same sample are listed, as sequenced in a study of early T cells in non-severe SARS-CoV-2 infection. TCRdb re-derived calls from the 5' RACE reads in MiXCR, one entry per CDR3 protein. The profile covers approximately 37,000 distinct CDR3 sequences, with 5.4% appearing a single time and approximately 6% taken by the ten largest. The starting material was whole blood, obtained at baseline. The source is an adult who was a healthcare worker with PCR-confirmed SARS-CoV-2 infection or an uninfected control (not recorded which).

This clonotype has ten or more counts. CDR3 DNA sequence: TGCAGCGTTGCGGGGGGGATGGTCGGCACTGAAGCTTTCTTT. It codes for CSVAGGMVGTEAFF. This chain links TRBV29-1 with TRBJ1-1; tentatively, D is TRBD1 (5 bases). V gave up 4 bases and J gave up 4 bases, with 16 bases separating them. The CDR3 is made up of 14 amino acids. CDR1 is SQVTM, CDR2 ANQGSEA, per germline.

This clonotype was seen ten or more times. The rearrangement links TRBV18 to TRBJ1-6; TRBD1 matches 9 bases. The germline CDR1 and CDR2 sequences are KGHSH and LQKENI. The CDR3 is made up of 14 amino acids. V lost 4 bases and J lost 7; bases outside the gene matches: 2. This CDR3 is CASSRDRENSPLHF. For the CDR3, the DNA is TGTGCCAGCTCACGGGACAGGGAAAATTCACCCCTCCACTTT.

This clonotype showed up many times. The chain couples TRBV5-1 to TRBJ1-1, with D possibly being TRBD1 (5 bases). The V gene lost 4 bases and the J gene lost 4 bases, with 14 bases spanning the gap. Germline CDR1 reads SGHRS; CDR2 reads YFSETQ. CDR3 length: 14 residues. The CDR3 sequence: CASSLGRGGTEAFF. The CDR3 DNA is TGCGCCAGCAGCCTGGGGCGGGGAGGCACTGAAGCTTTCTTT.

This clonotype was observed a few times. The rearrangement links TRBV3-1 to TRBJ2-1, with 7 nucleotides matching TRBD2. The CDR3 has 16 amino acids. Trimming removed 0 bases from V and 1 base from J; junction bases left unmatched: 3. The germline V gene encodes CDR1 LGHDT and CDR2 YNNKEL (reference sequence). The CDR3: CASSQDAGVSYNEQFF. CDR3 in DNA: TGTGCCAGCAGCCAAGACGCGGGAGTGTCCTACAATGAGCAGTTCTTC.

This clonotype was found many times. This sequence joins TRBV10-3 and TRBJ2-1; a weak D match, TRBD2 (6 bases). The germline V gene encodes CDR1 ENHRY and CDR2 SYGVKD. V shed 1 base and J shed 6 bases, with 19 bases lying between them. This CDR3 is 17 amino acids long. DNA of the CDR3: TGTGCCATCAGTGAGTACTTGGAGGCGGGAAGGACCAATGAGCAGTTCTTC. It translates to CAISEYLEAGRTNEQFF.

The sample holds a few counts of this clonotype. V gene TRBV28 combines with J gene TRBJ1-5, with 9 bases that match TRBD1. V was clipped by 7 bases and J by 4 bases; unmatched bases: 11. CDR1 MDHEN and CDR2 SYDVKM come from the germline V gene. The CDR3 has 16 amino acids. CDR3 nucleotides: TGTGCCAGCACTTATTACGGGACAGGGAGGAATCAGCCCCAGCATTTT. It specifies CASTYYGTGRNQPQHF.

The table lists this clonotype with many counts. V is TRBV7-8 and J is TRBJ2-4, with 7 positions matching TRBD2. The CDR3 totals 18 residues. From germline, CDR1 is SGHVS and CDR2 FQNEAQ. V lost 3 bases, J lost 0 bases, and 11 bases stayed unmatched. The CDR3 sequence is CASSLGGEPDLAKNIQYF. Here the CDR3 DNA reads TGTGCCAGCAGCTTGGGGGGGGAGCCCGACCTAGCCAAAAACATTCAGTACTTC.

This clonotype showed up just a few times. This chain links TRBV10-3 with TRBJ1-1; D is undetermined. V was pared by 9 bases and J by 1 base, with 9 bases between. The CDR3 contains 12 residues. Germline CDR1 and CDR2: ENHRY and SYGVKD. The CDR3 loop is CAIFSGNTEAFF. CDR3 DNA sequence: TGTGCCATTTTCTCAGGGAACACTGAAGCTTTCTTT.

The chain carries TRBV4-3 and TRBJ1-2; weak D call: TRBD1 (5 bases). V was trimmed by 0 bases and J by 8 bases, leaving 10 bases between them. CDR3 length: 13 amino acids. Germline V lookup: CDR1 LGHNA, CDR2 YSLEER. The CDR3 sequence: CASSQDPGKGYTF. Written as DNA, the CDR3 is TGCGCCAGCAGCCAAGATCCAGGGAAAGGCTACACCTTC.

This clonotype was found a few times. This sequence joins TRBV2 and TRBJ2-3, with no clear D. From germline, CDR1 is SNHLY and CDR2 FYNNEI. V lost 7 bases to trimming and J lost 1 base, with 3 bases between them. This CDR3 contains 11 residues. Written as DNA, the CDR3 is TGTGCCAGCACACGCACAGATACGCAGTATTTT. It translates to CASTRTDTQYF.

This clonotype was observed at least ten times. The CDR3, as DNA: TGCGCCAGCAGCCAAGATAACCAGTATCGCACTGAAGCTTTCTTT. Translation: CASSQDNQYRTEAFF. The chain employs TRBV4-3 and TRBJ1-1; no clear D. The ends were cut back, 0 bases at V and 4 bases at J, with 12 bases in the middle. This CDR3 region has 15 residues. Germline CDR1 is LGHNA and CDR2 is YSLEER.

The chain couples TRBV7-9 to TRBJ1-1; 7 bases fit TRBD1. Germline V lookup: CDR1 SEHNR, CDR2 FQNEAQ (reference sequence). The CDR3 contains 15 residues. J gave up 2 bases and V 6 bases, and 9 bases lay outside the gene matches. CDR3 nucleotide sequence: TGTGCCAGCAGGGACAGGCCTAGGGAAAACACTGAAGCTTTCTTT. Translated: CASRDRPRENTEAFF.

This clonotype was seen more than once but under ten times. This rearrangement joins TRBV7-6 to TRBJ2-5; 8 positions match TRBD2. This CDR3 contains 15 residues. After removal of 4 bases from V and 4 bases from J, the junction contained 8 bases not matched to a gene. Germline V gene sequence: CDR1 SGHVS, CDR2 FNYEAQ. CDR3 in amino acids: CASSYVAGQGETQYF. The CDR3 coding sequence is TGTGCCAGCAGCTACGTAGCGGGACAAGGAGAGACCCAGTACTTC.

The rearrangement uses TRBV10-1 and TRBJ2-1; tentatively, D is TRBD1 (5 bases). Deletions cut 3 bases from V and 9 bases from J, with 9 bases between. CDR3 size: 12 residues. Germline V gene sequence: CDR1 WNHNN, CDR2 SYGVQD (reference sequence). The CDR3 reads CASSDGASEQFF. DNA for the CDR3: TGCGCCAGCAGTGATGGGGCAAGTGAGCAGTTCTTC.

This clonotype was detected a few times. This chain connects TRBV29-1 to TRBJ1-2; 10 nucleotides agree with TRBD1. The CDR3 totals 14 residues. CDR1 is SQVTM, CDR2 ANQGSEA, per germline. After removal of 6 bases from V and 8 bases from J, the junction contained 12 bases not matched to a gene. The CDR3: CSVAGGQGLVGYTF. The DNA of the CDR3 is TGCAGCGTAGCTGGGGGACAGGGGTTAGTAGGCTACACCTTC.

The chain combines TRBV28 with TRBJ2-1; possible D gene TRBD1, 5 bases. CDR1 and CDR2 (germline): MDHEN, SYDVKM. The V end was cut by 5 bases, the J end by 5 bases, with 16 bases between. This CDR3 is 15 amino acids long. The chain's CDR3 is CASSADSFRDNEQFF. In nucleotides, the CDR3 is TGTGCCAGCAGTGCTGACAGTTTCAGAGACAATGAGCAGTTCTTC.

Many counts were recorded for this clonotype. The CDR3 protein is CSARSLAASEGQETQYF. The CDR3 DNA is TGCAGTGCTAGAAGTCTAGCGGCCTCGGAGGGGCAAGAGACCCAGTACTTC. This rearrangement joins TRBV20-1 to TRBJ2-5; 7 bases fit TRBD2. This CDR3 is built from 17 residues. Trimming at V came to 2 bases and at J to 2 bases, leaving 14 bases not matched to a gene. The germline gives CDR1 DFQATT, CDR2 SNEGSKA (reference sequence).

This clonotype was picked up many times. This chain links TRBV6-5 with TRBJ1-5; D possibly corresponds to TRBD1 (6 bases). Germline V gene lookup returns CDR1 MNHEY and CDR2 SVGAGI. This CDR3 has 15 amino acids. V lost 2 bases, J lost 4 bases, and 12 bases lay in between. The CDR3 is CASSYGGAQNQPQHF. In nucleotides, the CDR3 is TGTGCCAGCAGTTACGGGGGGGCCCAAAATCAGCCCCAGCATTTT.

This clonotype has ten or more counts. This chain connects TRBV6-6 to TRBJ2-1; D might be TRBD1 or TRBD2, each matching 5 bases. V was clipped by 7 bases and J by 0 bases, with 16 bases between them. Germline loops: CDR1 MNHNY, CDR2 SVGAGI (reference sequence). CDR3 length: 16 residues. The CDR3: CASTRGRASSYNEQFF. The CDR3 bases are TGTGCCAGCACACGGGGACGTGCTAGCTCCTACAATGAGCAGTTCTTC.

This clonotype was counted ten times or more. The CDR3 loop is CASSPDSSYNQPQHF. The CDR3, as DNA: TGTGCCAGCTCACCAGACAGTAGTTACAATCAGCCCCAGCATTTT. The chain couples TRBV18 to TRBJ1-5; D possibly corresponds to TRBD1 (5 bases). Germline V gene data show CDR1 as KGHSH and CDR2 as LQKENI. CDR3 length: 15 residues. Trimming cost V 2 bases and J 3 bases, with 11 bases left between them.

CDR3 in amino acids: CASSPRGQGLETQYF. CDR3 nucleotide sequence: TGCGCCAGCAGCCCGAGGGGACAGGGGTTGGAGACCCAGTACTTC. The rearrangement joins TRBV5-1 to TRBJ2-5, with 10 nucleotides matching TRBD1. With 4 bases clipped from V and 5 bases from J, the junction kept 8 bases outside the gene matches. CDR1 is SGHRS, CDR2 YFSETQ, per germline. The CDR3 runs to 15 residues.